This T cell receptor (beta chain) emerged from a study of T cell responses to AZD1222 COVID-19 vaccine. A word on this clone: The antigen is undetermined.

Method: immunoSEQ multiplex PCR; TCRdb's copy keeps in-frame clones and lacks some. The sample yields roughly 100,000 clones, roughly 80% seen once. Study-level points and caveats: Within unmutated variant regions lay the reported targets of nearly half of spike-specific TCRs. Dominant at 160-218 and 743-854, vaccine-associated CD4 TCRs also spanned spike. Increased Spike-specific TCR breadth and depth were observed after two AZD1222 doses. Clonal diversity may have been underestimated in mostly white British donors.

This CDR3 spans 12 amino acids. CDR1 LGHNT and CDR2 FRNRAP come from the germline V gene. The V end was cut by 5 bases, the J end by 2 bases, with 5 bases between. This clonotype was obtained from an adult in good health. The J gene is TRBJ2-3, the V gene TRBV12-5, with no clear D. The specimen comprised peripheral blood, sampled on day 0 of AZD1222 vaccination. Written as DNA, the CDR3 is TGTGCTAGTGGTCAAGACACAGATACGCAGTATTTT. It codes for CASGQDTDTQYF.